The clone carrying this T cell receptor beta chain was observed a handful of times. Antigen specificity is unknown. Sequenced by immunoSEQ multiplex PCR; TCRdb stores in-frame clones only, minus some. Among 60,000 or so clones, about 85% were seen once, and the ten largest hold roughly 3.9%. The data belong to a study of a mutant IDH1 vaccine in newly diagnosed glioma. The CDR3 consists of 12 residues. Germline CDR1 reads SEHNR; CDR2 reads FQNEAQ (reference sequence). V lost 2 bases, J lost 7 bases, and 8 bases lay in between. Time point meaning: week 23, last vaccination. In every dose of vaccine, 300 ug of mutant IDH1 20-mer peptide was given alongside topical imiquimod.

The V and J genes are TRBV7-9 and TRBJ1-2, with D uncertain. Sequencing was performed on PBMCs, taken from a glioma patient whose treatment included an IDH1 peptide vaccine. This sequence originates from a man aged 30-40 years with glioma. The CDR3 sequence is CASSLKESGYTF. The CDR3 DNA follows: TGTGCCAGCAGCTTAAAAGAAAGTGGCTACACCTTC.